This T cell receptor beta chain is from a study of CD8+ T cells in alopecia areata. The treatment was: oral pan-JAK inhibitor, 5-10 mg twice daily. Reverse transcription of extracted RNA yielded cDNA, which provided the sequencing template. The table came from immunoSEQ multiplex PCR; TCRdb's copy has only in-frame clones and leaves some out. The sample shows fewer than 100,000 clones, approximately 66% of them seen only once. The junction had 6 bases not matched to a gene; V was cut back by 5 bases and J by 4 bases. The germline CDR1 and CDR2 sequences are SEHNR and FQNEAQ (reference sequence). The CDR3 runs 15 residues.

The TCR was taken from a human donor with alopecia areata. The chain employs TRBV7-9 and TRBJ1-1; 11 bases are shared with TRBD1. Sequencing used CD8+ T cells sorted from blood, obtained at week 4, from a patient treated with tofacitinib. CDR3 in amino acids: CASSIRTGGVTEAFF. The CDR3 DNA follows: TGTGCCAGCAGCATCCGGACAGGGGGCGTCACTGAAGCTTTCTTT.